This T cell receptor (beta chain) was sequenced during a study of shared clonotypes between healthy human individuals. Per the original methods: Junction-only immunoSEQ data arrived without quality scores, meaning filtering differed. Sequencing used immunoSEQ multiplex PCR; TCRdb keeps in-frame clones, though not all of them. V, J and clone size are those of that table, while D and trimming were read from the DNA. The repertoire holds 1.6 million or so clones, with roughly 96% as singletons. The receptor was isolated from a man aged 25 to 40 in good health. Sequenced: naive CD4+ T cells sorted from blood. Subset defined: CD45RA+ positively selected.

The CDR3 loop is CASSHRTGVTQYF. CDR3 coding DNA: TGTGCCAGCAGCCACCGAACGGGTGTTACGCAGTATTTT. The chain links TRBV14 to TRBJ2-3; D unresolved. This CDR3 spans 13 amino acids. The ends were cut back, 3 bases at V and 8 bases at J, with 12 bases in the middle. In germline, CDR1 is SGHDN, CDR2 FVKESK.